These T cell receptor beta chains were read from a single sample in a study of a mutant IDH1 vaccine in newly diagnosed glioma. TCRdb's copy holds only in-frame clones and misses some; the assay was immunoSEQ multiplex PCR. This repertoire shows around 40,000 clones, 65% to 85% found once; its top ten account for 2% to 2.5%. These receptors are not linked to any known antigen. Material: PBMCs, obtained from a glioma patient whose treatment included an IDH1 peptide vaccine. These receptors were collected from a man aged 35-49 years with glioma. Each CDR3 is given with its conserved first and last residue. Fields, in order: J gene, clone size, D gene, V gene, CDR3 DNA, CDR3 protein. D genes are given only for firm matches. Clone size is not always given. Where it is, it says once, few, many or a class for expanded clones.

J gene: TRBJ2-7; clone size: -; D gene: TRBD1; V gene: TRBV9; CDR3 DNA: TGTGCCAGCGGGACAGGTACCTACGAGCAGTACTTC; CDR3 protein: CASGTGTYEQYF
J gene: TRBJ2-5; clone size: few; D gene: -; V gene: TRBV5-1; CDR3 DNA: -; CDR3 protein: CASSWGPGTTEREYF
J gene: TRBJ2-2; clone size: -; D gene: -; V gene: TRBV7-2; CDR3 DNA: TGTGCCAGCAGCTTGGTCACCGGGGAGCTGTTTTTT; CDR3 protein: CASSLVTGELFF
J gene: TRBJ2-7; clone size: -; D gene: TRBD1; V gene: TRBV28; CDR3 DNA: TGTGCCCTTCCCCGGGGACAGACCTACGAGCAGTACTTC; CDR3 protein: CALPRGQTYEQYF
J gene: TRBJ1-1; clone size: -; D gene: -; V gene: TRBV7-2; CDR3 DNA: TGTGCCAGCGGTGGACAGTCGAACACTGAAGCTTTCTTT; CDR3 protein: CASGGQSNTEAFF
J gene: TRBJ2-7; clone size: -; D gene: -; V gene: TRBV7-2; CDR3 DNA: TGTGCCAGCAGACGAGGGGACGAGCAGTACTTC; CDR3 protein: CASRRGDEQYF
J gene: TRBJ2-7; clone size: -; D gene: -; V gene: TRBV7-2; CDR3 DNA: TGTGCCAGCACGAAACGGGGGAGAGGATCCTACGAGCAGTACTTC; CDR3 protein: CASTKRGRGSYEQYF
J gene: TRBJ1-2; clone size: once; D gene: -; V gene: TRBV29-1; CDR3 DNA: TGCAGCGTGAACAGGGATCTGGTCTATGGCTACACCTTC; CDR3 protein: CSVNRDLVYGYTF
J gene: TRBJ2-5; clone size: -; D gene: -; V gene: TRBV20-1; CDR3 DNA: TGCAGTGCCCTGTTCTGGGAGACCCAGTACTTC; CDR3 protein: CSALFWETQYF
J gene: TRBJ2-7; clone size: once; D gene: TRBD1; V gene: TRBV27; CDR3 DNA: TGTGCCAGCTCCCGTACAGGACAGGGGGTAAACGAGCAGTACTTC; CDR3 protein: CASSRTGQGVNEQYF
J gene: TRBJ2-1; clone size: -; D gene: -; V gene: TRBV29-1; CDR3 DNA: TGCAGCGGGGGGGCGGGCGATGAGCAGTTCTTC; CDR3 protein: CSGGAGDEQFF
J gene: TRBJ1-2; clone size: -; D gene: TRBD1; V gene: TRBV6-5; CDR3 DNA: TGTGCCAGCAGTTACCAGGGACAGGGGGCGGGCTACACCTTC; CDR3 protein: CASSYQGQGAGYTF
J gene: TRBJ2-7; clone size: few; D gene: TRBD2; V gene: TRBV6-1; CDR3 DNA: TGTGCCAGCAGCTATCTAGCGGGAGACAAGCACGAGCAGTACTTC; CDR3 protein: CASSYLAGDKHEQYF
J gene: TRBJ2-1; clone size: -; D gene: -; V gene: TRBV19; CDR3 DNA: TGTGCCAGTAGTATCGGGACCGACTTTTCCAATGAGCAGTTCTTC; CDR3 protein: CASSIGTDFSNEQFF
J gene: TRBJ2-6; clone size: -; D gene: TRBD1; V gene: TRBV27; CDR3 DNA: TGTGCCAGCAGTGGGACAGCAACTGGGGCCAACGTCCTGACTTTC; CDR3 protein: CASSGTATGANVLTF
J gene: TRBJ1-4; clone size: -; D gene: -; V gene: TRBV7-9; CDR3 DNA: TGTGCCAGCAGCTTAGCGTCAGGGGTCGGTGAAAAACTGTTTTTT; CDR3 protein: CASSLASGVGEKLFF